This TCR beta chain is from a study of siplizumab effects on memory and regulatory T cells (dated by TCRdb to about 2019). Describing the broader study: The study looked at the effect of siplizumab, an anti-CD2 antibody, on alloreactive T-cell subsets in allogeneic mixed lymphocyte reactions made from human PBMCs.

In addition, sequencing in three donor pairs included unstimulated CD8+ effector memory subsets alongside CD4+ naive, CD8+ naive, CD8+ TEMRA and CD4+ memory subsets. Sorted unstimulated T cells and proliferating T cells recovered from mixed lymphocyte reactions underwent TCRbeta CDR3 sequencing. Fresh whole blood from around 10 HLA-typed healthy donors was used as the source from which PBMCs were isolated. Concerning this clone: Its antigen is unknown. Per-base qualities were not stored, and no clone one base away is much larger.

The V end loses 5 bases and the J end loses 2 bases, and a stretch of 22 bases separates them. The CDR3 measures 17 amino acids from cysteine to phenylalanine. Only CDR3 DNA is held: 51 bases, read in frame from base 1. Per the germline V gene (reference sequence), LNHDA is the CDR1 and SQIVND is the CDR2. What the research found in general, with its limitations: Sequences below about 10^-5 frequency were poorly captured, so only a minor fraction of alloreactive clones could be mapped to unstimulated subsets. Siplizumab significantly lowered the cumulative frequency of alloreactive sequences that could be traced to unstimulated CD4+ memory T cells. Among mappable alloreactive CD4+ clones, an average Treg-derived fraction of 68.8% was observed with siplizumab, compared with approximately 30% in control reactions. Whether proliferating Tregs from siplizumab cultures were suppressive was not functionally confirmed. A naive or memory phenotype could not be assigned to roughly 80-95% of proliferating CD4+ or CD8+ clones. Unstimulated naive T cells appeared more diverse than memory T cells, and naive cells seemed to contribute substantially to the alloresponse.

Library preparation employed the immunoSEQ multiplex PCR assay. The deep sequencing platform assayed some 90,000 TCR templates per sample. Genomic DNA extracted from sorted T cells was used for TCRbeta CDR3 sequencing. For the original study's pipeline: The R programming language was used for the clonal analysis of the TCRbeta CDR3 data. Comparing unstimulated samples against CFSE-low samples taken after the reaction was how alloreactive CD4+ and CD8+ clones were defined. By matching sequences to the repertoires of sorted unstimulated Treg and non-Treg cells, each alloreactive CD4+ clone was assigned a regulatory or non-regulatory origin. TCRdb limited this immuneACCESS table to in-frame rearrangements with V and J called. A share of clones is missing; checked studies link under half to unresolved V genes, and the rest is unexplained. The DNA was the basis for D and trimming; V, J and clone size are from that table. Here the sample has about 64,000 clones; just over 95% occur a single time. The leading ten clones occupy more than 0.095% of the sample.

The source of this sequence is a human donor in good health. Recombination joined TRBV19 with TRBJ2-7, with a weak D call of TRBD1 (7 bases match). What was sequenced was naive CD8+ T cells sorted from blood. The cell subset or site label for this specimen denotes: unstimulated naive T cells. The DNA sequence is as follows: TGTGCCAGTAGTCCCAGTCACGGCGCAGGGGGGACCTACGAGCAGTACTTC. It translates to CASSPSHGAGGTYEQYF.